A single sample gave rise to the 30 T cell receptor beta chains below, sequenced in a study of identical twins. MiXCR, applied by TCRdb to the 5' RACE reads, yields one record per CDR3 protein. The table includes some 1,600,000 distinct CDR3 sequences, about 32% detected once. Sequenced material: cord blood. Source of these receptors: a newborn girl in good health.

This clonotype was seen a few times. V and J are TRBV7-2 and TRBJ2-3, with a possible D match to TRBD1 (5 bases). The V gene's germline CDR1 is SGHTA and CDR2 FQGNSA. The CDR3 runs to 14 residues. Trimming took 5 bases from V and 6 from J, leaving 15 bases between them. This CDR3 reads CASSQLGVRDTQYF. The CDR3 bases are TGTGCCAGCAGCCAATTAGGGGTGCGGGATACGCAGTATTTT.

The chain carries TRBV4-1 and TRBJ2-5; 7 positions agree with TRBD2. The V gene's germline CDR1 is MGHRA and CDR2 YSYEKL. The V segment lost 3 bases and the J segment 11 bases; nucleotides outside the gene matches: 12. CDR3 size: 14 residues. This CDR3 is CASSQGGRHNEQYF. As DNA, the CDR3 is TGCGCCAGCAGCCAGGGAGGGAGACACAATGAGCAGTACTTC.

As concerns this clonotype: A read error is possible here, since a much larger clone lies one base away. V gene TRBV25-1 combines with J gene TRBJ2-7; no clear D. In germline, CDR1 is MGHDK, CDR2 SYGVNS. This CDR3 is built from 12 residues. CDR3 protein: CANSEGIYEQYF. The CDR3 region has the DNA TGTGCCAACAGTGAAGGGATCTACGAGCAGTACTTC.

In this sample, this clonotype turned up a few times. V is TRBV7-9 and J is TRBJ2-3, with D hard to call. The CDR3 is 10 residues long. CDR1 and CDR2 from the germline V gene are SEHNR and FQNEAQ (reference sequence). The CDR3, as DNA: TGTCGGTGCGGCTCAGATACGCAGTATTTT. As protein: CRCGSDTQYF.

J is TRBJ2-3 and V is TRBV9, with no clear D. CDR1 SGDLS and CDR2 YYNGEE come from the germline V gene. There are 14 residues in the CDR3. V lost 1 base, J lost 5 bases, and 11 bases lay in between. CDR3 bases: TGTGCCAGCAGCGTAATCCCCGTGGGAGATACGCAGTATTTT. As protein: CASSVIPVGDTQYF.

This clonotype has more than one count but fewer than ten. The J gene is TRBJ2-1, the V gene TRBV20-1; 11 bases map to TRBD2. Germline CDR1 is DFQATT and CDR2 is SNEGSKA (reference sequence). CDR3 length: 17 amino acids. V shed 5 bases and J 0 bases; nucleotides not matched to a gene: 9. The CDR3 reads CSAATSGIWNSYNEQFF. The CDR3 nucleotides are TGCAGTGCTGCGACTAGCGGGATTTGGAACTCCTACAATGAGCAGTTCTTC.

The V call is TRBV20-1, the J call TRBJ2-1, with no clear D. Germline V gene lookup returns CDR1 DFQATT and CDR2 SNEGSKA (reference sequence). Trimming shortened V by 7 bases and J by 8 bases, and 9 bases separated the two germline ends. The CDR3 has 10 amino acids. The CDR3 loop reads CSGNRDEQFF. Written as DNA, the CDR3 is TGCAGTGGGAACAGAGATGAGCAGTTCTTC.

The chain is built from TRBV3-1 and TRBJ2-2; 14 bases match TRBD2. This CDR3 has 19 residues. V shed 5 bases and J 0 bases; nucleotides not matched to a gene: 8. In germline, CDR1 is LGHDT, CDR2 YNNKEL (reference sequence). The CDR3: CASSFIRLAGGPNTGELFF. For the CDR3, the DNA is TGTGCCAGCAGCTTCATACGACTAGCGGGAGGGCCGAACACCGGGGAGCTGTTTTTT.

At least ten counts were recorded for this clonotype. CDR3 residues: CASSQVLGEIYEQYF. The CDR3 nucleotides read TGTGCCAGCAGCCAAGTGTTAGGGGAGATCTACGAGCAGTACTTC. The chain employs TRBV4-2 and TRBJ2-7; tentatively, D is TRBD1 or TRBD2 (5 bases each). The CDR3 runs 15 residues. V dropped 1 base and J dropped 3 bases, with 13 bases sitting between them. CDR1 LGHNA and CDR2 YNFKEQ come from the germline V gene.

This clonotype was seen a handful of times. V is TRBV7-6 and J is TRBJ2-3; the match to TRBD2 covers 9 bases. V shed 7 bases and J 2 bases; nucleotides not matched to a gene: 7. CDR1 SGHVS and CDR2 FNYEAQ come from the germline V gene. The CDR3 consists of 15 residues. DNA for the CDR3: TGTGCCAGCACCTCGGGACTAGCTATCACAGATACGCAGTATTTT. Its protein is CASTSGLAITDTQYF.

The chain couples TRBV7-2 to TRBJ1-4, with TRBD1 matching 7 bases. There are 18 residues in the CDR3. The junction had 18 bases not matched to a gene; V was cut back by 4 bases and J by 7 bases. Looked up from germline, CDR1 is SGHTA and CDR2 is FQGNSA. Here the CDR3 reads CASSSTSTRDRVGEKLFF. The CDR3 DNA sequence: TGTGCCAGCAGCTCGACTAGCACGCGCGACAGGGTGGGTGAAAAACTGTTTTTT.

J is TRBJ2-1 and V is TRBV20-1; 9 bases are a match to TRBD2. V was clipped by 4 bases and J by 5 bases; unmatched bases: 9. The CDR3 runs 15 residues. Germline V CDR1 and CDR2: DFQATT, SNEGSKA (reference sequence). The CDR3 spells CSANSLAGFNNEQFF. The CDR3 DNA reads TGCAGTGCTAACTCCCTAGCGGGATTTAACAATGAGCAGTTCTTC.

The chain couples TRBV12-3 or TRBV12-4 to TRBJ2-3; TRBD2 matches at 12 bases. The CDR3 consists of 16 residues. V lost 4 bases, J lost 4 bases, and 6 bases stayed unmatched. The CDR3 loop is CASSYLAGGAADTQYF. In DNA, the CDR3 is TGTGCCAGCAGTTACCTAGCGGGAGGGGCCGCAGATACGCAGTATTTT.

The V and J genes are TRBV11-2 and TRBJ2-4; D call uncertain. The J call is in doubt because the DNA end fits TRBJ2-7 better. CDR3 length: 14 amino acids. Germline CDR1 and CDR2: SGHAT and FQNNGV. CDR3 coding DNA: TGTGCCAGCAGCCCCCACGGTGAGGCTTACGAGCAGTACTTC. Its protein product is CASSPHGEAYEQYF.

The chain carries TRBV25-1 and TRBJ1-2; 7 bases match TRBD1. This CDR3 has 13 residues. Germline V gene sequence: CDR1 MGHDK, CDR2 SYGVNS. J lost 8 bases, V lost 0 bases, and 3 bases had no gene match. The CDR3, as DNA: TGTGCCAGCAGTGAATATCAGGGGGGCGGCTACACCTTC. This codes for CASSEYQGGGYTF.

V and J are TRBV2 and TRBJ2-7; D gene unclear. CDR3 size: 14 residues. Germline CDR1 SNHLY, CDR2 FYNNEI. With 7 bases removed from V and 1 base from J, the gap between germline ends came to 14 bases. Here the CDR3 DNA reads TGTGCCAGCAAATGGCGGACGGTTTCCTACGAGCAGTACTTC. Translating gives CASKWRTVSYEQYF.

This clonotype was observed a few times. V gene TRBV10-3 combines with J gene TRBJ1-3; D not resolved. V lost 5 bases and J 4 bases, leaving 9 bases between the germline ends. The CDR3 is 13 residues long. CDR1 is ENHRY, CDR2 SYGVKD, per germline. The CDR3 DNA sequence: TGTGCCATCAGTCTACCCGGCGGAAACACCATATATTTT. Protein sequence: CAISLPGGNTIYF.

The V call is TRBV6-1, the J call TRBJ1-5, with a possible D match to TRBD1 (6 bases). Per germline, CDR1 MNHNS and CDR2 SASEGT. The CDR3 has 13 residues. With 6 bases removed from V and 6 bases from J, the gap between germline ends came to 12 bases. DNA for the CDR3: TGTGCCAGCAGGCACACAGGGAGTCAGCCCCAGCATTTT. It encodes CASRHTGSQPQHF.

The chain links TRBV5-1 to TRBJ2-7; D remains unclear. The J call may be mistaken, given a closer DNA end match to TRBJ2-5. This CDR3 spans 17 amino acids. Germline lookup yields CDR1 SGHRS and CDR2 YFSETQ. DNA for the CDR3: TGCGCCAGCAGCTTGGGTGCAGGTGGAGAGGCACAAGAGACCCAGTACTTC. Amino acid sequence: CASSLGAGGEAQETQYF.

The V call is TRBV20-1, the J call TRBJ1-2, with 7 positions matching TRBD1. Germline CDR1 and CDR2: DFQATT and SNEGSKA (reference sequence). The trim removed 6 bases at V and 6 bases at J, leaving 10 bases unmatched. The CDR3 extends over 13 amino acids. The CDR3 protein is CSAETGRMDGYTF. The CDR3 nucleotides are TGCAGTGCCGAGACAGGGAGGATGGATGGCTACACCTTC.

This clonotype was counted a few times. The J gene is TRBJ2-3, the V gene TRBV24-1; 11 nucleotides align to TRBD2. CDR3 length: 15 amino acids. V dropped 6 bases and J dropped 5; count of bases not matched to a gene: 6. CDR1 and CDR2 from the germline V gene are KGHDR and SFDVKD. DNA for the CDR3: TGTGCCACCAGTCGGACTAGCGGGTTTGAAGATACGCAGTATTTT. Protein sequence: CATSRTSGFEDTQYF.

The chain is built from TRBV20-1 and TRBJ2-7, with 8 positions matching TRBD1. The CDR3 contains 14 residues. The junction had 6 bases not matched to a gene; V was cut back by 3 bases and J by 2 bases. Germline V lookup: CDR1 DFQATT, CDR2 SNEGSKA (reference sequence). The CDR3 reads CSASGDRTPYEQYF. CDR3 DNA sequence: TGCAGTGCTAGTGGGGACAGGACCCCCTACGAGCAGTACTTC.

This clonotype has at least ten counts. The V and J genes are TRBV5-1 and TRBJ2-7; 7 bases are a match to TRBD1. CDR1 is SGHRS, CDR2 YFSETQ, per germline. The CDR3 consists of 13 residues. The V and J ends lost 5 bases and 2 bases, in that order; junction bases with no gene match: 4. CDR3 in DNA: TGCGCCAGCAGAAGGGACAGACCCTACGAGCAGTACTTC. This translates into CASRRDRPYEQYF.

The chain uses TRBV2 and TRBJ2-7; TRBD1 agrees at 8 bases. This CDR3 spans 16 amino acids. In germline, CDR1 is SNHLY, CDR2 FYNNEI. Trimming at V came to 1 base and at J to 3 bases, leaving 8 bases not matched to a gene. The CDR3 is CASSEGGAGGGYEQYF. CDR3 nucleotide sequence: TGTGCCAGCAGTGAAGGAGGGGCAGGGGGCGGCTACGAGCAGTACTTC.

The CDR3 protein is CSARRPKQGENTEAFF. CDR3 DNA: TGCAGTGCTAGACGGCCTAAGCAGGGGGAGAACACTGAAGCTTTCTTT. J is TRBJ1-1 and V is TRBV20-1; 7 nucleotides match TRBD1. The germline V gene has CDR1 DFQATT and CDR2 SNEGSKA (reference sequence). V dropped 2 bases and J dropped 1; count of bases not matched to a gene: 10. There are 16 residues in the CDR3.

V and J are TRBV27 and TRBJ2-1; a possible D gene is TRBD2 (6 bases). This CDR3 is 16 amino acids long. In germline, CDR1 is MNHEY, CDR2 SMNVEV (reference sequence). V gave up 5 bases and J gave up 1 base, with 15 bases separating them. The CDR3 nucleotides read TGTGCCAGCAGTCCTCCTAGCGTCAGATCCTACAATGAGCAGTTCTTC. Protein sequence: CASSPPSVRSYNEQFF.

At least ten counts were recorded for this clonotype. The chain carries TRBV29-1 and TRBJ1-2, with D uncertain. CDR3 length: 11 amino acids. Per germline, CDR1 SQVTM and CDR2 ANQGSEA. The V gene lost 7 bases and the J gene lost 2 bases, with 8 bases spanning the gap. This chain's CDR3 is CSAEGNYGYTF. The CDR3 nucleotides read TGCAGCGCCGAGGGAAACTATGGCTACACCTTC.

The rearrangement joins TRBV9 to TRBJ2-4; 7 nucleotides match TRBD1. CDR1 is SGDLS and CDR2 is YYNGEE in the germline V gene. The CDR3 extends over 16 amino acids. The J segment lost 13 bases and the V segment lost 2 bases, leaving 18 bases of the junction unmatched. Here the CDR3 reads CASSVGTAYLPYGQYF. The CDR3 DNA sequence: TGTGCCAGCAGCGTCGGGACAGCTTACCTTCCCTACGGGCAGTACTTC.

The rearrangement joins TRBV6-1 to TRBJ2-7, with D perhaps matching TRBD2 (6 bases). V was cut by 11 bases and J by 5 bases, with 25 bases left in between. Germline CDR1 reads MNHNS; CDR2 reads SASEGT. The CDR3 runs 15 residues. The CDR3 loop is CAVQSDWRGMNEQYF. CDR3 DNA sequence: TGTGCCGTACAGTCAGATTGGCGGGGTATGAACGAGCAGTACTTC.

CDR3 residues: CAISESSRGGNQPQHF. CDR3 DNA sequence: TGTGCCATCAGTGAGTCATCCAGGGGAGGAAATCAGCCCCAGCATTTT. This chain links TRBV10-3 with TRBJ1-5, with D maybe TRBD1 (6 bases). V was trimmed by 0 bases and J by 4 bases, leaving 13 bases between them. Germline CDR1 reads ENHRY; CDR2 reads SYGVKD. This CDR3 contains 16 residues.